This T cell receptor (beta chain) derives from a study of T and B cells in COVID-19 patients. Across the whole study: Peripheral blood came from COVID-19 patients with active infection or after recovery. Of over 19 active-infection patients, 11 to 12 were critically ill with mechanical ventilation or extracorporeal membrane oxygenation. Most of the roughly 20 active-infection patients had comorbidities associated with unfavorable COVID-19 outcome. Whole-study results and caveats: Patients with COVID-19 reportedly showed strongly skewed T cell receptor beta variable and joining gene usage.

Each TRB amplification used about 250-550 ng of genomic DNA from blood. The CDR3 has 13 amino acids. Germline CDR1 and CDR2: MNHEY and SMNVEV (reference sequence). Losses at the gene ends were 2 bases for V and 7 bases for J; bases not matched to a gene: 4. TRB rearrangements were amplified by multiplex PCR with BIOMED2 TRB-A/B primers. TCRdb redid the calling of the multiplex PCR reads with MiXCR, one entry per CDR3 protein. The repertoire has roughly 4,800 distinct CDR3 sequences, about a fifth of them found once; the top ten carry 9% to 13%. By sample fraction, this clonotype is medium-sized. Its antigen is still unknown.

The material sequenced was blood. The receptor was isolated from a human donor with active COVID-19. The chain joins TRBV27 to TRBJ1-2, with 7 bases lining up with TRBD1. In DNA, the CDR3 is TGTGCCAGCAGTTTAAGGGGGCTTCCTGGCTACACCTTC. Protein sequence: CASSLRGLPGYTF.